Given below is one TCR delta chain in context. The CDR3 has 17 amino acids. After removal of 5 bases from V and 3 bases from J, the junction contained 7 bases not matched to a gene. Germline lookup yields CDR1 GEAIGNYY and CDR2 EKD. These data originate in a study of gamma-delta chains in newborns, infants, children. About the study: Microbial exposure reportedly drives polyclonal innate γδ T cell expansion after birth.

TCRdb reanalysed the reads with CATT. The sample holds 3,400 or so delta-chain clones, roughly 50% seen once. The sequencing sample was made of blood. V and J are TRDV2 and TRDJ3; 9 nucleotides match TRDD3. The source is a child who received the measles vaccine. CDR3 sequence (DNA): TGTGCCTGTGTCAATACTGGGGGAAGCTGGGACACCCGACAGATGTTTTTC. It yields the protein CACVNTGGSWDTRQMFF.